The 25 T cell receptor beta chains given below trace back to one sample, sequenced in a study of blood T cell repertoires in COVID-19. This table comes from immunoSEQ multiplex PCR, and its TCRdb copy is limited to in-frame clones, with some not included. Counted here are about 180,000 clones, approximately 89% occurring once; the ten biggest clones make up around 2.7%. Sequencing was performed on peripheral blood. Every receptor here comes from a man aged 35 to 55 with active or convalescent COVID-19.

Comments on this clone: This CDR3 is also generated by other DNA sequences in the sample. The CDR3 DNA reads TGTGCCAGCAGCTTAGGGGGCAGTGGCAATCAGCCCCAGCATTTT. This codes for CASSLGGSGNQPQHF. The genes are TRBV11-2 and TRBJ1-5; TRBD1 is a possible D gene (5 bases). This CDR3 has 15 amino acids. CDR1 and CDR2 (germline): SGHAT, FQNNGV. The V gene lost 1 base and the J gene lost 2 bases, with 9 bases spanning the gap. Using reference TRBV11-2 and TRBJ1-5 for the parts outside the CDR3, the full variable domain is EAGVAQSPRYKIIEKRQSVAFWCNPISGHATLYWYQQILGQGPKLLIQFQNNGVVDDSQLPKDRFSAERLKGVDSTLKIQPAKLEDSAVYLCASSLGGSGNQPQHFGDGTRLSIL.

V usage is TRBV24-1 and J usage is TRBJ2-7, with TRBD1 matching 11 bases. V was pared by 3 bases and J by 6 bases, with 6 bases of the junction left unmatched. The CDR3 has 15 amino acids. The germline V gene encodes CDR1 KGHDR and CDR2 SFDVKD. This chain's CDR3 is CATSDAGQGAGEQYF. The CDR3 DNA reads as TGTGCCACCAGTGATGCCGGACAGGGGGCGGGCGAGCAGTACTTC.

This clone was seen only once. The chain is built from TRBV4-1 and TRBJ1-2; D is ambiguous. Per germline, CDR1 MGHRA and CDR2 YSYEKL. The CDR3 covers 14 residues. With 0 bases removed from V and 7 bases from J, the gap between germline ends came to 12 bases. CDR3 region: CASSQDEGGFGYTF. The CDR3 DNA is TGCGCCAGCAGCCAAGATGAGGGAGGTTTTGGCTACACCTTC.

This clone came up a few times. This chain joins TRBV9 and TRBJ2-3; 8 bases are shared with TRBD2. This CDR3 spans 17 amino acids. The germline CDR1 and CDR2 sequences are SGDLS and YYNGEE. Trimming removed 0 bases from V and 1 base from J; junction bases left unmatched: 7. The CDR3 DNA follows: TGTGCCAGCAGCGTAGATTTCACGGGGGGGGGCACAGATACGCAGTATTTT. Its translation: CASSVDFTGGGTDTQYF.

The chain uses TRBV12-5 and TRBJ1-1; 8 nucleotides agree with TRBD1. This CDR3 has 13 residues. The V gene end was trimmed by 6 bases and the J gene end by 10 bases; junction bases not matched to a gene: 10. Per germline, CDR1 LGHNT and CDR2 FRNRAP. CDR3 protein: CASGHGQGVRAFF. The CDR3, as DNA: TGTGCTAGTGGCCACGGACAGGGTGTACGAGCTTTCTTT.

The chain has TRBV6-6 and TRBJ1-2, with D possibly being TRBD1 (5 bases). Per the germline V gene, CDR1 is MNHNY and CDR2 is SVGAGI (reference sequence). The CDR3 is made up of 14 amino acids. The germline V and J ends were trimmed by 6 bases and 4 bases, with 15 bases remaining between them. The CDR3 here is CASSRGRGGYGYTF. CDR3 bases: TGTGCCAGCAGCCGCGGGAGGGGCGGCTATGGCTACACCTTC.

The rearrangement uses TRBV4-1 and TRBJ2-7; D might be TRBD1 (5 bases). The germline V and J ends were trimmed by 3 bases and 2 bases, with 11 bases remaining between them. Germline-derived CDR1 and CDR2 are MGHRA and YSYEKL. The length of the CDR3 is 14 residues. The CDR3 region is CASSQGPQTYEQYF. In DNA, the CDR3 is TGCGCCAGCAGCCAGGGGCCTCAGACCTACGAGCAGTACTTC.

Concerning this clone: Other nucleotide sequences from this sample produce the same CDR3. The chain joins TRBV7-9 to TRBJ2-1, with D perhaps matching TRBD2 (5 bases). Trimming stripped 2 bases from V and 1 base from J, with 12 bases between. CDR1 and CDR2 from the germline V gene are SEHNR and FQNEAQ (reference sequence). This CDR3 contains 16 residues. CDR3 residues: CASSLSGGGSYNEQFF. The CDR3 nucleotides read TGTGCCAGCAGCTTAAGTGGAGGTGGTTCCTACAATGAGCAGTTCTTC.

The CDR3 DNA is TGTGCCAGCAGCGGACTAGCGGGGAAAGATACGCAGTATTTT. Translating gives CASSGLAGKDTQYF. The rearrangement joins TRBV9 to TRBJ2-3; 11 positions match TRBD2. The germline gives CDR1 SGDLS, CDR2 YYNGEE. Trimming cost V 3 bases and J 5 bases; bases outside gene matches: 2. The CDR3 is made up of 14 amino acids.

The chain recombines TRBV29-1 with TRBJ1-1, with D maybe TRBD1 (6 bases). Germline V CDR1 and CDR2: SQVTM, ANQGSEA. V gave up 5 bases and J gave up 0 bases, with 16 bases separating them. CDR3 length: 15 residues. The CDR3 region is CSVNSGVLLNTEAFF. CDR3 coding DNA: TGCAGCGTTAATTCAGGGGTACTTCTGAACACTGAAGCTTTCTTT.

The rearrangement uses TRBV29-1 and TRBJ1-5; D might be TRBD1 (6 bases). V lost 4 bases, J lost 2 bases, and 15 bases lay in between. In germline, CDR1 is SQVTM, CDR2 ANQGSEA. This CDR3 is built from 15 residues. DNA of the CDR3: TGCAGCGTTGGGGCGGGGGCCGGCGGCAATCAGCCCCAGCATTTT. It specifies CSVGAGAGGNQPQHF.

The chain couples TRBV4-2 to TRBJ1-4; 8 nucleotides align to TRBD1. This CDR3 spans 15 amino acids. Germline V gene data show CDR1 as LGHNA and CDR2 as YNFKEQ. V shed 4 bases, J shed 4 bases, and the junction held 5 bases outside the gene matches. CDR3 bases: TGTGCCAGCAGCCCGCCGGGACAGGTTAATGAAAAACTGTTTTTT. Translated, it gives CASSPPGQVNEKLFF.

This clone was seen a single time. The chain joins TRBV14 to TRBJ2-1, with D perhaps matching TRBD1 (6 bases). This CDR3 comprises 17 residues. The germline V and J ends were trimmed by 0 bases and 5 bases, with 17 bases remaining between them. CDR1 SGHDN and CDR2 FVKESK come from the germline V gene. The CDR3 DNA sequence: TGTGCCAGCAGCCAAGATTTAGGGGGTTTGGTAGACAATGAGCAGTTCTTC. Its protein is CASSQDLGGLVDNEQFF.

The chain uses TRBV25-1 and TRBJ1-6, with a tentative D call TRBD1 (6 bases). This CDR3 comprises 18 residues. The V gene lost 6 bases and the J gene lost 0 bases, with 18 bases spanning the gap. Germline loops: CDR1 MGHDK, CDR2 SYGVNS. CDR3 bases: TGTGCCAGCAGGCCGAGAATTGACAGGAGCTCCTATAATTCACCCCTCCACTTT. Its protein product is CASRPRIDRSSYNSPLHF.

V gene TRBV10-3 combines with J gene TRBJ2-1, with D perhaps matching TRBD2 (5 bases). From germline, CDR1 is ENHRY and CDR2 SYGVKD. The CDR3 contains 14 residues. V shed 3 bases and J shed 9 bases, with 15 bases lying between them. CDR3 bases: TGTGCCATCAGTGAATCGTCGGGGTCGGGTGAGCAGTTCTTC. The encoded protein is CAISESSGSGEQFF.

V usage is TRBV28 and J usage is TRBJ2-3; D is possibly TRBD1 (6 bases). V lost 5 bases and J 9 bases, leaving 12 bases between the germline ends. The germline CDR1 and CDR2 sequences are MDHEN and SYDVKM. The CDR3 totals 12 residues. The CDR3 DNA reads as TGTGCCAGCAGTCCACCACAGGGAACGCAGTATTTT. It codes for CASSPPQGTQYF.

The chain employs TRBV27 and TRBJ1-2; D is ambiguous. This CDR3 is built from 14 residues. V was clipped by 7 bases and J by 6 bases, with 18 bases between them. Germline V lookup: CDR1 MNHEY, CDR2 SMNVEV (reference sequence). The CDR3 loop is CASTPLAGEDGYTF. DNA of the CDR3: TGTGCCAGCACCCCTCTCGCCGGGGAGGATGGCTACACCTTC.

The V call is TRBV4-2, the J call TRBJ1-1, with TRBD1 as a possible D gene (6 bases). V gave up 0 bases and J gave up 5 bases, with 16 bases separating them. The V gene's germline CDR1 is LGHNA and CDR2 YNFKEQ. The CDR3 is 16 residues long. CDR3 DNA sequence: TGTGCCAGCAGCCAAGAGATGGGCAGGGGTGGGACTGAAGCTTTCTTT. Protein: CASSQEMGRGGTEAFF.

This chain uses TRBV15 with TRBJ1-1; perhaps TRBD1 as D (5 bases). CDR3 length: 15 residues. Germline loops: CDR1 LNHNV, CDR2 YYDKDF (reference sequence). Between the trimmed V and J ends, which lost 1 base and 4 bases, there was a span of 13 bases. The CDR3 loop is CATSRGGREPTEAFF. As DNA, the CDR3 is TGTGCCACCAGCAGAGGGGGCCGAGAGCCCACTGAAGCTTTCTTT.

The chain carries TRBV10-3 and TRBJ1-1; D might be TRBD1 (5 bases). V was clipped by 4 bases and J by 4 bases, with 10 bases between them. Per germline, CDR1 ENHRY and CDR2 SYGVKD. The CDR3 is made up of 13 amino acids. The CDR3 is CAISGDRITEAFF. The CDR3 bases are TGTGCCATCAGTGGTGACAGAATCACTGAAGCTTTCTTT.

As regards this clone: One end of the junction varies from germline; a read error may be responsible. The rearrangement links TRBV23-1 to TRBJ1-4; no clear D gene. TRBV23-1 is identified as an open reading frame with a role that is uncertain. CDR3 length: 10 residues. CDR3 coding DNA: TGCGCCAGCAGTCAATCCCCCGGGTGTTTT. Its translation: CASSQSPGCF.

V usage is TRBV5-6 and J usage is TRBJ2-7; 10 nucleotides agree with TRBD1. The V gene's germline CDR1 is SGHDT and CDR2 YYEEEE. V was clipped by 3 bases and J by 0 bases; unmatched bases: 3. The CDR3 length is 15 residues. The CDR3 here is CASSWTGGSSYEQYF. Here the CDR3 DNA reads TGTGCCAGCAGCTGGACAGGGGGGAGCTCCTACGAGCAGTACTTC. The whole variable domain, filled in from reference TRBV5-6 and TRBJ2-7, reads DAGVTQSPTHLIKTRGQQVTLRCSPKSGHDTVSWYQQALGQGPQFIFQYYEEEERQRGNFPDRFSGHQFPNYSSELNVNALLLGDSALYLCASSWTGGSSYEQYFGPGTRLTVT.

Notes on this clone: Other DNA sequences within the sample encode an identical CDR3. The V gene is TRBV2, the J gene TRBJ2-7, with 10 positions matching TRBD1. After removal of 5 bases from V and 4 bases from J, the junction contained 5 bases not matched to a gene. The CDR3 runs to 14 residues. Germline CDR1 and CDR2: SNHLY and FYNNEI. CDR3 bases: TGTGCCAGCAGTAAGGACAGGGGGAATTACGAGCAGTACTTC. Translation: CASSKDRGNYEQYF.

The chain combines TRBV4-2 with TRBJ1-6, with D possibly TRBD1 on 6 matching bases. The length of the CDR3 is 15 residues. Looked up from germline, CDR1 is LGHNA and CDR2 is YNFKEQ. Trimming stripped 0 bases from V and 9 bases from J, with 12 bases between. The CDR3 region has the DNA TGTGCCAGCAGCCAAGACAGGGGAAGTGCTTCACCCCTCCACTTT. Protein product: CASSQDRGSASPLHF.

V usage is TRBV30 and J usage is TRBJ1-6; 7 bases fit TRBD1. This CDR3 contains 15 residues. The V gene's germline CDR1 is GTSNPN and CDR2 SVGIG (reference sequence). J gave up 4 bases and V 1 base, and 4 bases lay outside the gene matches. CDR3: CAWSAKGAYNSPLHF. CDR3 nucleotides: TGTGCCTGGAGTGCGAAGGGGGCGTATAATTCACCCCTCCACTTT.